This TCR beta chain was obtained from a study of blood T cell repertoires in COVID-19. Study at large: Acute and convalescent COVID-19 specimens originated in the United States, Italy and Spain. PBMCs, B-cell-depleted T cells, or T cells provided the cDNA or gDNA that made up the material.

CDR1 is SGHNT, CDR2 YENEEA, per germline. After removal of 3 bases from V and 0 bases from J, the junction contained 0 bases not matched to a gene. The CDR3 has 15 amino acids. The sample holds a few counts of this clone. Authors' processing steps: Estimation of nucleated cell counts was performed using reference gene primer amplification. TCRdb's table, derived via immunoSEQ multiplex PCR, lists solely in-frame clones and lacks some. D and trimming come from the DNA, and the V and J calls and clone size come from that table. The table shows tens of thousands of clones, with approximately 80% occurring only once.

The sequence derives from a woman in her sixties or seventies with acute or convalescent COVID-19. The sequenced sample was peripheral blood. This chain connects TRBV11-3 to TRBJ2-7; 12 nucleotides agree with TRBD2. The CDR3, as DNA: TGTGCCAGCAGCTTGGGACTAGCGGGCTCCTACGAGCAGTACTTC. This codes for CASSLGLAGSYEQYF.